These 14 T cell receptor beta chains originate from one sample sequenced in a study of T-cell reconstitution after alpha-beta-depleted transplantation in children. The TCRbeta library was prepared with unique molecular identifiers. TCRdb re-called the PCR reads with MiXCR, one entry per CDR3 protein. Here the sample spans under 250,000 distinct CDR3 sequences, under 8.5% being singletons. Specimen: PBMCs, collected before TCRalphabeta/CD19-depleted stem cell transplant. These TCRs come from a boy between 2 and 10 years old with acute lymphoblastic leukemia, due to receive a stem cell transplant.

The chain recombines TRBV6-2 or TRBV6-3 with TRBJ1-1, with D tentatively TRBD1 (6 bases). V was shortened by 5 bases and J by 3 bases, with 22 bases between the two germline ends. This CDR3 has 17 residues. Germline V gene sequence: CDR1 MNHEY, CDR2 SVGEGT. CDR3 residues: CASSPYPGESGDTEAFF. Here the CDR3 DNA reads TGTGCCAGCAGTCCCTACCCAGGGGAATCGGGAGACACTGAAGCTTTCTTT.

In this sample, this clonotype turned up a few times. The chain couples TRBV4-2 to TRBJ1-4; 7 bases are a match to TRBD1. CDR3 size: 15 residues. Germline CDR1 reads LGHNA; CDR2 reads YNFKEQ. The V segment lost 4 bases and the J segment 5 bases; nucleotides outside the gene matches: 7. The CDR3 protein is CASSLETGMNEKLFF. CDR3 coding DNA: TGTGCCAGCAGCCTAGAGACAGGGATGAATGAAAAACTGTTTTTT.

The CDR3 DNA is TGTGCCATCAGTACTAGCGGAGCGAGAAATTACGAGCAGTACTTC. Protein: CAISTSGARNYEQYF. This chain connects TRBV10-3 to TRBJ2-7; the match to TRBD2 covers 8 bases. The V and J ends lost 5 bases and 4 bases, in that order; junction bases with no gene match: 10. The CDR3 sequence is 15 residues long. CDR1 is ENHRY and CDR2 is SYGVKD in the germline V gene.

The chain recombines TRBV6-5 with TRBJ2-1, with TRBD2 matching 8 bases. The CDR3 has 15 amino acids. V was pared by 4 bases and J by 5 bases, with 7 bases of the junction left unmatched. CDR1 is MNHEY, CDR2 SVGAGI, per germline. The CDR3 is CASSSSGHANNEQFF. CDR3 bases: TGTGCCAGCAGTTCTAGCGGGCACGCCAACAATGAGCAGTTCTTC.

This clonotype has only a few counts. This chain connects TRBV10-2 to TRBJ2-5; D tentatively reads TRBD1 or TRBD2 (6 bases each). The CDR3 has 15 residues. The germline V and J ends were trimmed by 6 bases and 7 bases, with 21 bases remaining between them. Germline V lookup: CDR1 WSHSY, CDR2 SAAADI. The CDR3 nucleotides are TGCGCCAGCAGCGGAGGGGGACTCAAGACGGGGACCCAGTACTTC. Its protein is CASSGGGLKTGTQYF.

This clonotype was found many times. J is TRBJ1-4 and V is TRBV25-1; D gene uncertain. CDR1 is MGHDK and CDR2 is SYGVNS in the germline V gene. Trimming cost V 2 bases and J 4 bases, with 20 bases left between them. The CDR3 length is 18 residues. CDR3 nucleotides: TGTGCCAGCAGTGAACTAATTCCCTTAGACACGAGTAATGAAAAACTGTTTTTT. Amino acids: CASSELIPLDTSNEKLFF.

Many counts were recorded for this clonotype. This chain links TRBV5-4 with TRBJ2-3; 12 bases line up with TRBD1. The CDR3 totals 17 residues. Germline V CDR1 and CDR2: SGHNT, YYREEE (reference sequence). J gave up 2 bases and V 0 bases, and 4 bases lay outside the gene matches. The CDR3 region is CASSLAGTGGITDTQYF. In nucleotides, the CDR3 is TGTGCCAGCAGCTTGGCTGGGACAGGGGGCATCACAGATACGCAGTATTTT.

The genes are TRBV7-9 and TRBJ2-7; D not certain. CDR1 is SEHNR and CDR2 is FQNEAQ in the germline V gene (reference sequence). This CDR3 is built from 12 residues. The V and J ends lost 7 bases and 6 bases respectively, with 13 bases between them. The CDR3: CASKGSLLEQYF. In DNA form, the CDR3 reads TGTGCCAGCAAGGGTAGTCTTCTCGAGCAGTACTTC.

This clonotype was found many times. The V gene is TRBV5-1, the J gene TRBJ2-1; the D is unclear. Per germline, CDR1 SGHRS and CDR2 YFSETQ. The CDR3 runs to 14 residues. Trimming took off 0 bases at V and 4 bases at J, with 8 bases between the two ends. The CDR3 spells CASSLDTVYNEQFF. CDR3 DNA: TGCGCCAGCAGCTTGGATACGGTATACAATGAGCAGTTCTTC.

This clonotype was seen ten or more times. The genes are TRBV20-1 and TRBJ2-3; TRBD2 matches at 11 bases. V shed 7 bases, J shed 6 bases, and the junction held 9 bases outside the gene matches. Germline CDR1 reads DFQATT; CDR2 reads SNEGSKA (reference sequence). The CDR3 extends over 14 amino acids. CDR3 coding DNA: TGCAGTGGTTCGTGGGCTAGCGGGGGGGATACGCAGTATTTT. Translating it yields CSGSWASGGDTQYF.

V and J are TRBV9 and TRBJ2-1; 10 bases map to TRBD2. Per germline, CDR1 SGDLS and CDR2 YYNGEE. There are 16 residues in the CDR3. Trimming took 0 bases from V and 9 from J; bases not matched to a gene: 9. CDR3 coding DNA: TGTGCCAGCAGCGTAGGGTCCAGCGGGGGGGCCAGTGAGCAGTTCTTC. Translated, it gives CASSVGSSGGASEQFF.

This clonotype showed up many times. The rearrangement uses TRBV29-1 and TRBJ2-1; 10 bases align to TRBD2. Germline values: CDR1 SQVTM, CDR2 ANQGSEA. With 3 bases clipped from V and 3 bases from J, the junction kept 5 bases outside the gene matches. The CDR3 is 15 residues long. CDR3 amino acids: CSVDGSSGGYNEQFF. As DNA, the CDR3 is TGCAGCGTTGATGGGTCTAGCGGGGGCTACAATGAGCAGTTCTTC.

The chain has TRBV7-8 and TRBJ1-2; tentatively, D is TRBD1 (6 bases). The germline gives CDR1 SGHVS, CDR2 FQNEAQ. The CDR3 contains 15 residues. Trimming removed 4 bases at V and 4 bases at J, with 16 bases between. The CDR3 DNA reads as TGTGCCAGCAGCTCGCAGGGACACTTGCTCTATGGCTACACCTTC. Translation gives CASSSQGHLLYGYTF.

This clonotype was counted ten times or more. J is TRBJ2-1 and V is TRBV28, with 8 bases that match TRBD1. The CDR3 consists of 15 residues. The V segment lost 7 bases and the J segment 0 bases; nucleotides outside the gene matches: 5. The germline gives CDR1 MDHEN, CDR2 SYDVKM. The CDR3 spells CASKPGQDSYNEQFF. In DNA, the CDR3 is TGTGCCAGCAAGCCGGGACAGGACTCCTACAATGAGCAGTTCTTC.